This T cell receptor (beta chain) derives from a study of T cells expressing NK-cell markers. Across the whole study: The study drew TCR beta repertoires from sorted CD3+CD56+NKG2C+, CD3+CD56+NKG2C- and CD3+CD56-NKG2C+ T cells. One of eight sequenced donors was HCMV-seronegative; the other seven were seropositive. Study findings and constraints: The study found dominant NKG2C+ clonotypes at roughly 1.0-7.5% of CD8+ T cells in about six donors.

Looked up from germline, CDR1 is LGHDT and CDR2 is YNNKEL (reference sequence). The CDR3 extends over 15 amino acids. TCRdb re-called the 5' RACE reads; every CDR3 protein appears as one record, without DNA. The sample features 150,000 or so distinct CDR3 sequences, with roughly 35% in its top ten. In the case of this clonotype: Its antigen is still unknown.

Sequencing was performed on blood T cells: a sorted CD56 or NKG2C T cell subset, CD4+ or CD8+ T cells, or bulk PBMC T cells (not recorded which). The chain couples TRBV3-1 to TRBJ2-3. The origin of this receptor is a woman aged 45-59 years in good health. CDR3 loop: CASSQDLGEVDTQYF.